These 10 T cell receptor beta chains came from one sample sequenced in a study of T cell changes during pregnancy in multiple sclerosis. Only in-frame clones appear in the TCRdb table, and some are missing; sequencing was by immunoSEQ multiplex PCR. The table includes roughly 68,000 clones, 92% detected once. Sequences were derived from peripheral blood, sampled in the second trimester of pregnancy. Source of these receptors: a female donor in good health, enrolled as a control in a pregnancy study.

The rearrangement uses TRBV6-4 and TRBJ2-1; 8 bases map to TRBD2. The J segment lost 4 bases and the V segment lost 8 bases, leaving 7 bases of the junction unmatched. This CDR3 has 14 residues. Germline V lookup: CDR1 MRHNA, CDR2 SNTAGT. The CDR3 DNA reads TGTGCCAGCTCAGGGAGCGGGGGTTACAATGAGCAGTTCTTC. Translated: CASSGSGGYNEQFF.

The chain joins TRBV4-1 to TRBJ2-7; no clear D. This CDR3 is 12 amino acids long. Trimming removed 0 bases from V and 6 bases from J, with 6 bases in between. CDR1 is MGHRA, CDR2 YSYEKL, per germline. The CDR3 DNA follows: TGCGCCAGCAGCCAAGATGGGCCCGAGCAGTACTTC. Translating gives CASSQDGPEQYF.

This clone appeared once. The chain carries TRBV25-1 and TRBJ2-5; possibly TRBD2 for D (5 bases). The germline CDR1 and CDR2 sequences are MGHDK and SYGVNS. Trimming pared 3 bases from V and 4 bases from J, leaving 9 bases between. CDR3 length: 13 amino acids. The CDR3 protein is CASSESGRETQYF. The DNA for the CDR3 is TGTGCCAGCAGTGAGAGTGGGAGAGAGACCCAGTACTTC.

V and J are TRBV27 and TRBJ1-1; no definite D call. CDR1 MNHEY and CDR2 SMNVEV come from the germline V gene (reference sequence). V lost 3 bases and J 5 bases, leaving 10 bases between the germline ends. This CDR3 spans 13 amino acids. CDR3 sequence (DNA): TGTGCCAGCAGTTTCCCCAGGTCGACTGAAGCTTTCTTT. It encodes CASSFPRSTEAFF.

The J gene is TRBJ1-1, the V gene TRBV6-5; D unclear. The CDR3 totals 13 residues. V shed 3 bases and J shed 4 bases, with 9 bases lying between them. Germline-derived CDR1 and CDR2 are MNHEY and SVGAGI. The CDR3 sequence: CASSYGAGTEAFF. The DNA for the CDR3 is TGTGCCAGCAGTTATGGAGCGGGCACTGAAGCTTTCTTT.

The chain recombines TRBV10-2 with TRBJ1-4; D is uncertain. V was pared by 2 bases and J by 0 bases, with 7 bases between. CDR1 is WSHSY and CDR2 is SAAADI in the germline V gene. The CDR3 is 15 residues long. CDR3 sequence (DNA): TGCGCCAGCAGTGAGCCGGCGGCAACTAATGAAAAACTGTTTTTT. Translated: CASSEPAATNEKLFF.

This chain connects TRBV6-1 to TRBJ2-7, with 7 bases fitting TRBD2. Germline loops: CDR1 MNHNS, CDR2 SASEGT. The J segment lost 0 bases and the V segment lost 5 bases, leaving 4 bases of the junction unmatched. CDR3 length: 14 residues. In DNA, the CDR3 is TGTGCCAGCAGTACGGGGGAGGGCTCCTACGAGCAGTACTTC. Amino acid sequence: CASSTGEGSYEQYF.

The gene calls are TRBV25-1 and TRBJ1-1; TRBD1 is a possible D gene (5 bases). Per germline, CDR1 MGHDK and CDR2 SYGVNS. This CDR3 is built from 12 residues. V lost 4 bases and J 4 bases, leaving 7 bases between the germline ends. The CDR3 is CASSAGGTEAFF. CDR3 nucleotides: TGTGCCAGCAGTGCCGGGGGCACTGAAGCTTTCTTT.

The gene calls are TRBV13 and TRBJ2-3, with 8 bases matching TRBD2. The V and J ends lost 4 bases and 6 bases, in that order; junction bases with no gene match: 9. CDR1 PRHDT and CDR2 FYEKMQ come from the germline V gene (reference sequence). The CDR3 is made up of 15 amino acids. The CDR3 DNA reads as TGTGCCAGCAGCTCCCCAGCGGGAGTCCGGGATACGCAGTATTTT. It specifies CASSSPAGVRDTQYF.

This clone was found once. This rearrangement joins TRBV4-1 to TRBJ2-4; 8 nucleotides align to TRBD2. CDR3 size: 17 residues. CDR1 is MGHRA and CDR2 is YSYEKL in the germline V gene. The J segment lost 0 bases and the V segment lost 4 bases, leaving 8 bases of the junction unmatched. For the CDR3, the DNA is TGCGCCAGCAGCCCTACAGGGCTAGCGGGAGCCAAAAACATTCAGTACTTC. Encoded protein: CASSPTGLAGAKNIQYF.